A selection of T cell receptor beta chains follows, all from one sample in a study of post-analysis software for immune sequencing data. In TCRdb, the PCR reads were re-called with MiXCR into one record per CDR3 protein. Of approximately 350,000 distinct CDR3 sequences listed, approximately 33% were seen once; the top ten hold 10% to 15%. Material for sequencing was blood. These receptors came from a girl aged 5 to 17 with multiple sclerosis. Each CDR3 is given with its conserved first and last residue. The D gene is left open where the match is weak. Clone size is stated in some rows and not others, as once, few, many or a class when expanded.

CDR3	DNA	size	V	J	D
CASSPRVALGNEQFF	TGTGCCAGCAGCCCCCGAGTGGCCCTGGGGAATGAGCAGTTCTTC	NA	TRBV7-2	TRBJ2-1	NA
CSADPQGRYEQYF	TGCAGTGCGGATCCGCAGGGCCGCTACGAGCAGTACTTC	NA	TRBV20-1	TRBJ2-7	NA
CASSSRGLAGTHNEQFF	TGTGCCAGCAGCTCACGGGGACTAGCGGGTACCCACAATGAGCAGTTCTTC	few	TRBV7-9	TRBJ2-1	TRBD2
CASSDGNSATF	TGTGCCAGCAGTGACGGGAATTCGGCCACCTTC	NA	TRBV6-6	TRBJ1-2	NA
CSTLGYNAGYNEQFF	TGCAGCACCCTGGGGTATAATGCAGGGTACAATGAGCAGTTCTTC	NA	TRBV29-1	TRBJ2-1	NA
CASSQDHTAKYF	TGTGCCAGCAGCCAAGATCATACAGCTAAGTACTTC	few	TRBV14	TRBJ2-7	NA
CASSSHPDLQETQYF	TGTGCCAGCAGCTCTCACCCGGACTTGCAAGAGACCCAGTACTTC	NA	TRBV7-2	TRBJ2-5	NA
CASSFGQGLAAQETQYF	TGTGCCAGCAGCTTTGGTCAAGGACTAGCGGCTCAAGAGACCCAGTACTTC	few	TRBV7-2	TRBJ2-5	TRBD2
CASEDFGSYTEAFF	TGTGCCAGCGAGGACTTTGGCAGTTACACTGAAGCTTTCTTT	NA	TRBV25-1	TRBJ1-1	NA
CSVVGGQDYGYTF	TGCAGCGTTGTCGGGGGGCAAGACTATGGTTACACCTTC	NA	TRBV29-1	TRBJ1-2	NA
CASSPEEGGGQPQHF	TGTGCCAGCAGCCCAGAGGAGGGCGGAGGTCAGCCCCAGCATTTT	NA	TRBV7-2	TRBJ1-5	NA
CASSSNFGRRGAFF	TGTGCCAGCAGCTCGAACTTTGGACGTCGCGGAGCTTTCTTT	few	TRBV5-6	TRBJ1-1	NA
CASRSRTSSYEQYF	TGTGCCAGCAGGTCTCGGACCTCCTCCTACGAGCAGTACTTC	NA	TRBV3-1	TRBJ2-7	NA
CASSLARRGSRLETQYF	TGTGCCAGCAGCTTGGCCCGCAGGGGGTCGAGGTTAGAGACCCAGTACTTC	NA	TRBV5-5	TRBJ2-5	TRBD1
CASSPTGEAETQYF	TGCGCCAGCAGCCCGACAGGGGAGGCAGAGACCCAGTACTTC	few	TRBV5-1	TRBJ2-5	TRBD1
CASRPLAGGNNEQFF	TGTGCCAGCAGACCACTAGCGGGGGGGAACAATGAGCAGTTCTTC	few	TRBV6-2/TRBV6-3	TRBJ2-1	TRBD2
CASSLEGSHTGNEQFF	TGCGCCAGCAGCTTGGAAGGTTCGCACACGGGCAATGAGCAGTTCTTC	few	TRBV5-1	TRBJ2-1	NA
CASSTGVNGYTF	TGTGCCAGCAGTACCGGCGTTAATGGCTACACCTTC	NA	TRBV27	TRBJ1-2	NA
CASSPGGGQETQYF	TGTGCCAGCAGCCCTGGGGGGGGCCAAGAGACCCAGTACTTC	few	TRBV7-9	TRBJ2-5	TRBD2
CASSYSGADTQYF	TGTGCCAGCAGTTACAGTGGGGCAGATACGCAGTATTTT	many	TRBV2	TRBJ2-3	NA
CASSSQGSSTEAFF	TGTGCCAGCAGTTCACAGGGTTCAAGCACTGAAGCTTTCTTT	few	TRBV12-3/TRBV12-4	TRBJ1-1	NA
CASTLGTGGGETQYF	TGTGCCAGCACCCTTGGGACAGGGGGCGGAGAGACCCAGTACTTC	few	TRBV7-2	TRBJ2-5	TRBD1
CASSPSDGGQYF	TGTGCCAGCAGTCCCTCTGACGGTGGGCAGTACTTC	many	TRBV6-5	TRBJ2-7	NA
CASSQDGGLGRGGPGELFF	TGCGCCAGCAGCCAAGACGGAGGTCTAGGGCGGGGGGGCCCCGGGGAGCTGTTTTTT	NA	TRBV4-1	TRBJ2-2	TRBD2
CASSSKTGTGFEQFF	TGTGCCAGCAGCTCCAAGACCGGGACAGGGTTTGAGCAGTTCTTC	NA	TRBV9	TRBJ2-1	TRBD1
CASKERGQPQHF	TGTGCCAGCAAGGAGAGGGGTCAGCCCCAGCATTTT	few	TRBV27	TRBJ1-5	NA
CASSTSRQGYNYGYTF	TGTGCCAGCAGCACCTCTAGACAGGGGTATAACTATGGCTACACCTTC	few	TRBV9	TRBJ1-2	TRBD1
CASSPVTGQGTEAFF	TGTGCCAGCAGCCCCGTAACAGGGCAAGGCACTGAAGCTTTCTTT	NA	TRBV7-9	TRBJ1-1	NA